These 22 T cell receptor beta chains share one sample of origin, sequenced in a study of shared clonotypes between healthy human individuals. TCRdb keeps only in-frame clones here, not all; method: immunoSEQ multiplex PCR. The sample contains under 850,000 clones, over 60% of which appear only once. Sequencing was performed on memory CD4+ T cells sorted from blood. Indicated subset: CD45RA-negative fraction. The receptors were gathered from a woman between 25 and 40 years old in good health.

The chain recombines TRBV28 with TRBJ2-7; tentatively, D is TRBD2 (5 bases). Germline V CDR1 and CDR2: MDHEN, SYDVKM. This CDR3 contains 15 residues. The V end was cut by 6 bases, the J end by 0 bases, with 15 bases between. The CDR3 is CASSRRTGFSYEQYF. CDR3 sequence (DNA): TGTGCCAGCAGCCGACGAACGGGATTCTCCTACGAGCAGTACTTC.

The CDR3 reads CASSPGQEYYEQYF. Here the CDR3 DNA reads TGCGCCAGCAGCCCAGGACAGGAGTACTACGAGCAGTACTTC. The V gene is TRBV5-1, the J gene TRBJ2-7; the match to TRBD1 covers 7 bases. V was clipped by 4 bases and J by 3 bases; unmatched bases: 7. The CDR3 has 14 residues. Germline CDR1 and CDR2: SGHRS and YFSETQ.

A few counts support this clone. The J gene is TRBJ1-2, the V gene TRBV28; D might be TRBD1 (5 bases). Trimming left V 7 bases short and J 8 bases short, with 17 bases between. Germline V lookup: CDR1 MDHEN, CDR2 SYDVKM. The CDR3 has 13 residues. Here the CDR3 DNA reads TGTGCCAGCACTCCTCCGGGGGTAGAGGGCTACACCTTC. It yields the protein CASTPPGVEGYTF.

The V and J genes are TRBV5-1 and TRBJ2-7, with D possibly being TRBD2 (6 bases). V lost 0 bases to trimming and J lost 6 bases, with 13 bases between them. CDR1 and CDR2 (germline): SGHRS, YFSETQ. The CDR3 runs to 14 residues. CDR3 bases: TGCGCCAGCAGCTTGGCGGGGACTTCCCGCGAGCAGTACTTC. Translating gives CASSLAGTSREQYF.

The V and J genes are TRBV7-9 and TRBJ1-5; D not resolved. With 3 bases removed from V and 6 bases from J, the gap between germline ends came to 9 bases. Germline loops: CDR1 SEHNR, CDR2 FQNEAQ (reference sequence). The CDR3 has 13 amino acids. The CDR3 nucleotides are TGTGCCAGCAGCTTTGATGGGATTCAGCCCCAGCATTTT. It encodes CASSFDGIQPQHF.

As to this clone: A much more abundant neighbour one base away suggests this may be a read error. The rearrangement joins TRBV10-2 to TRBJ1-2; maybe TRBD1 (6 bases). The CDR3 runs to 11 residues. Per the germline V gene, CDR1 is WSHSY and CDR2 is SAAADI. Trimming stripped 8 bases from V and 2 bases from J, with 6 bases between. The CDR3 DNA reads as TGCGCCAGCGGACAGAACTATGGCTACACCTTC. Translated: CASGQNYGYTF.

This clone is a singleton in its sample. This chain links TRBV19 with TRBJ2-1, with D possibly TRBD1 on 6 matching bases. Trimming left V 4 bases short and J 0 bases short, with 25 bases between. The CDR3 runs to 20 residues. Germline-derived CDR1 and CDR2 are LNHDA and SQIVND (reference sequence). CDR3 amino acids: CASSTPPGTRAGRSYNEQFF. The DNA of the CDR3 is TGTGCCAGTAGTACTCCCCCTGGGACAAGGGCTGGGCGCTCCTACAATGAGCAGTTCTTC.

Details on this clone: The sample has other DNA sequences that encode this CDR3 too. CDR3 amino acids: CASSSTYEQYF. The CDR3 nucleotides are TGTGCCAGCAGTTCCACCTACGAGCAGTACTTC. The chain recombines TRBV28 with TRBJ2-7, with D unclear. The germline V gene encodes CDR1 MDHEN and CDR2 SYDVKM. V was clipped by 4 bases and J by 2 bases, with 3 bases between them. The CDR3 consists of 11 residues.

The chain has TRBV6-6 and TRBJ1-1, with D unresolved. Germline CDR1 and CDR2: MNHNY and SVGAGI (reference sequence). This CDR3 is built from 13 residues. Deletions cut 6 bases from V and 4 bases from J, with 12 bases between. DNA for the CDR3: TGTGCCAGCAGACGTACCAGAGGCACTGAAGCTTTCTTT. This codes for CASRRTRGTEAFF.

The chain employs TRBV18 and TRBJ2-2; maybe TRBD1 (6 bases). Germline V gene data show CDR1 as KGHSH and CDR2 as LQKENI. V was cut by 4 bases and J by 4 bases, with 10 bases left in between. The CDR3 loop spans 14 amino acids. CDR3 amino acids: CASSQGQRTGELFF. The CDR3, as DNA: TGTGCCAGCTCACAAGGACAGCGCACCGGGGAGCTGTTTTTT.

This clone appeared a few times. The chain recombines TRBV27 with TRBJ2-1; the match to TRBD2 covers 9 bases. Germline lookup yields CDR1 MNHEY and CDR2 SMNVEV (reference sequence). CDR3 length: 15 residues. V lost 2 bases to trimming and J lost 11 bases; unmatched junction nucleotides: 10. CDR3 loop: CASSLVWLAGSQQFF. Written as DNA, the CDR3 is TGTGCCAGCAGTTTAGTATGGCTAGCGGGAAGCCAGCAGTTCTTC.

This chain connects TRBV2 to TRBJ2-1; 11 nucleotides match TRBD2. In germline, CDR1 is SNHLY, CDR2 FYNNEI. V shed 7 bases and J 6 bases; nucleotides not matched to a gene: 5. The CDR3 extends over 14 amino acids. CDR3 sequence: CASKGTSGFNEQFF. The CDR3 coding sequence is TGTGCCAGCAAAGGGACTAGCGGATTCAATGAGCAGTTCTTC.

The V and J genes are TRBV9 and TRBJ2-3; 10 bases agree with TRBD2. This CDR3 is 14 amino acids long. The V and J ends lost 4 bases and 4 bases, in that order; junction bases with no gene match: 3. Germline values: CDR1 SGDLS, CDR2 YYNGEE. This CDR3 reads CASSSGLASDTQYF. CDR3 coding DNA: TGTGCCAGCAGCTCGGGACTAGCGTCAGATACGCAGTATTTT.

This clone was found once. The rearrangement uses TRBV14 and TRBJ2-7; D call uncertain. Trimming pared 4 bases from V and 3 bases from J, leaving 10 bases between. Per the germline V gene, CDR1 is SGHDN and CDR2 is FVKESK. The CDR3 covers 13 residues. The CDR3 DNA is TGTGCCAGCAGCCCAACGAACCTCTACGAGCAGTACTTC. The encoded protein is CASSPTNLYEQYF.

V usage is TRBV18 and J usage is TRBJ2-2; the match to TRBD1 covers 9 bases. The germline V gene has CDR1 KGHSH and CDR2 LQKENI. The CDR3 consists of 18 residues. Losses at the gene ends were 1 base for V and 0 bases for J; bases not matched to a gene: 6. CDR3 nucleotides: TGTGCCAGCTCACCACAACAGGGGGCCTCTGCGAACACCGGGGAGCTGTTTTTT. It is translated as CASSPQQGASANTGELFF. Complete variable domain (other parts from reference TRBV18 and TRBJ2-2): NAGVMQNPRHLVRRRGQEARLRCSPMKGHSHVYWYRQLPEEGLKFMVYLQKENIIDESGMPKERFSAEFPKEGPSILRIQQVVRGDSAAYFCASSPQQGASANTGELFFGEGSRLTVL.

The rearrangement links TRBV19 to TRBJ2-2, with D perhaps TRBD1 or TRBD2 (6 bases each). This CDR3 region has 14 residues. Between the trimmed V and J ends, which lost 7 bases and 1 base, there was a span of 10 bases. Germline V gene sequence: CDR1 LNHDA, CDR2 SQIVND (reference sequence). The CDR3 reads CASKGGQNTGELFF. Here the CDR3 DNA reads TGTGCCAGTAAGGGGGGTCAGAACACCGGGGAGCTGTTTTTT.

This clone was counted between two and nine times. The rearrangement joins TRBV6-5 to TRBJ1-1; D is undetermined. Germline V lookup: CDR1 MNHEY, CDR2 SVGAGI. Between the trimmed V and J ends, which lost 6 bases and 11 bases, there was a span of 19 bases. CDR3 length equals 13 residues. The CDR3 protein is CASSTSQTSPAFF. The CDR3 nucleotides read TGTGCCAGCAGCACCAGCCAGACCTCACCGGCTTTCTTT.

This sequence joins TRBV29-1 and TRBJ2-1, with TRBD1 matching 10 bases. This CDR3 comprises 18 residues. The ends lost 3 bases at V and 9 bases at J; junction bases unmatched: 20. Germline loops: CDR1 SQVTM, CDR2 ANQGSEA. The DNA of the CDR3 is TGCAGCGTTGAGCCGGGACAGGGGCTGGGGGAGTGGGCGGGTGAGCAGTTCTTC. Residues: CSVEPGQGLGEWAGEQFF.

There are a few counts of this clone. DNA for the CDR3: TGTGCCAGCAGTATGGGACTAGCGGAAGAGACCCAGTACTTC. Its translation is CASSMGLAEETQYF. This sequence joins TRBV2 and TRBJ2-5; 11 nucleotides match TRBD2. The germline gives CDR1 SNHLY, CDR2 FYNNEI. The CDR3 is made up of 14 amino acids. The V and J ends lost 5 bases and 3 bases, in that order; junction bases with no gene match: 2.

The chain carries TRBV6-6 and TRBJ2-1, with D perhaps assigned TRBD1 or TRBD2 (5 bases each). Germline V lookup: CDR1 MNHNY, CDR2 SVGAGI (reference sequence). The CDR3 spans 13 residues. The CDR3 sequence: CASRQGPYNEQFF. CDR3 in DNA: TGTGCAAGCCGCCAGGGACCATACAATGAGCAGTTCTTC.

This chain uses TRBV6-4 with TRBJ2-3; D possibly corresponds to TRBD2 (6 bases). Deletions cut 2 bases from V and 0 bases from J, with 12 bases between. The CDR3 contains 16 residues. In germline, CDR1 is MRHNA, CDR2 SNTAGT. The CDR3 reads CASSDVAASSTDTQYF. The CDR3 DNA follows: TGTGCCAGCAGTGACGTAGCGGCGTCCAGCACAGATACGCAGTATTTT.

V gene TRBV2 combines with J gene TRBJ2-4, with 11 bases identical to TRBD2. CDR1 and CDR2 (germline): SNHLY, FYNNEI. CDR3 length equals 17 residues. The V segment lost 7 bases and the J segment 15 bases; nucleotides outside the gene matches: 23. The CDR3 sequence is CASNRGGIAGGPGTRYF. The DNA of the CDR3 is TGTGCCAGCAACCGAGGTGGGATAGCGGGAGGGCCCGGCACCCGGTACTTC.